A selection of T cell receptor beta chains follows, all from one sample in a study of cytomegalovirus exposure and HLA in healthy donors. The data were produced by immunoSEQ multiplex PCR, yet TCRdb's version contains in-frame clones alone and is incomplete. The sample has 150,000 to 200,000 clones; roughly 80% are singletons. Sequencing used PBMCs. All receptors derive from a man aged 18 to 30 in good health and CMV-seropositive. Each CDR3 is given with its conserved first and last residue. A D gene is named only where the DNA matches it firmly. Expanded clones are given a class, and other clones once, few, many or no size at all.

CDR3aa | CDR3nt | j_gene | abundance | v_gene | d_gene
CASSLATGPTDTQYF | TGTGCCAGCAGCTTAGCGACAGGGCCGACAGATACGCAGTATTTT | TRBJ2-3 | . | TRBV7-2 | TRBD1
CASSTHGTPGSYEQYF | TGTGCCAGTAGTACTCACGGGACTCCAGGCTCCTACGAGCAGTACTTC | TRBJ2-7 | . | TRBV19 | .
CASSPTDSGYGYTF | TGTGCCAGCAGCCCGACGGACAGTGGCTATGGCTACACCTTC | TRBJ1-2 | . | TRBV7-2 | .
CASSGLRDRVYEQYF | TGTGCCAGCAGCGGGCTACGGGACAGGGTCTACGAGCAGTACTTC | TRBJ2-7 | few | TRBV13 | TRBD1
CASSPTGQGGTEAFF | TGTGCCAGCAGCCCGACGGGGCAGGGGGGTACTGAAGCTTTCTTT | TRBJ1-1 | . | TRBV7-3 | TRBD1
CASSPNTYNEQFF | TGTGCCAGCAGCCCTAATACCTACAATGAGCAGTTCTTC | TRBJ2-1 | . | TRBV5-4 | .
CASSSNGLAGGYEQYF | TGTGCCAGCAGTTCCAACGGACTAGCGGGAGGGTACGAGCAGTACTTC | TRBJ2-7 | . | TRBV27 | TRBD2
CASSFGQGRSRRYGYTF | TGTGCCAGCAGTTTTGGACAGGGACGGTCCCGGAGGTATGGCTACACCTTC | TRBJ1-2 | . | TRBV28 | TRBD1
CASSQDGTGEPGELFF | TGTGCCAGCAGCCAAGACGGAACGGGAGAGCCCGGGGAGCTGTTTTTT | TRBJ2-2 | . | TRBV4-2 | .
CASSVGLGLAGHEQYF | TGTGCCAGCAGCGTAGGGCTGGGACTAGCGGGTCACGAGCAGTACTTC | TRBJ2-7 | . | TRBV9 | TRBD2
CASSLSWTGFTGELFF | TGTGCCAGCAGCTTAAGTTGGACAGGGTTCACCGGGGAGCTGTTTTTT | TRBJ2-2 | . | TRBV11-2 | TRBD1
CASSVQGYSYEQYF | TGTGCCAGCAGCGTACAGGGTTACTCCTACGAGCAGTACTTC | TRBJ2-7 | . | TRBV2 | .
CASSPRTSAVDTQYF | TGTGCCAGCAGCCCTCGGACTAGCGCGGTGGATACGCAGTATTTT | TRBJ2-3 | . | TRBV9 | TRBD2
CASSSPGTGTWQYF | TGTGCCAGCAGCTCCCCCGGGACAGGGACTTGGCAGTACTTC | TRBJ2-7 | few | TRBV11-2 | TRBD1
CAISEATGTGIRAFF | TGTGCCATCAGTGAGGCCACCGGGACAGGGATCAGAGCTTTCTTT | TRBJ1-1 | . | TRBV10-3 | TRBD1
CASSVHRETNYGYTF | TGTGCCAGCAGTGTTCATCGGGAGACTAACTATGGCTACACCTTC | TRBJ1-2 | few | TRBV2 | .
CASSTTSGSYEQYF | TGTGCCAGTAGTACAACTAGCGGATCCTACGAGCAGTACTTC | TRBJ2-7 | . | TRBV19 | TRBD2
CASIGTGRTGELFF | TGTGCCAGTATCGGAACAGGGAGAACCGGGGAGCTGTTTTTT | TRBJ2-2 | few | TRBV19 | .
CASSQALGGEGDTQYF | TGCGCCAGCAGCCAAGCCCTTGGCGGGGAGGGAGATACGCAGTATTTT | TRBJ2-3 | . | TRBV4-3 | TRBD2
CASSFSGDNEQFF | TGTGCCAGCAGCTTCTCAGGGGACAATGAGCAGTTCTTC | TRBJ2-1 | . | TRBV7-3 | .
CASTTSGTKVGTQYF | TGTGCCAGCACGACGAGCGGAACTAAGGTGGGGACCCAGTACTTC | TRBJ2-5 | . | TRBV2 | .
CASSAEQGQAFF | TGTGCCAGCAGTGCAGAACAGGGCCAGGCTTTCTTT | TRBJ1-1 | . | TRBV25-1 | .
CASSFGGQGGEQYF | TGTGCCAGCAGCTTTGGTGGACAGGGAGGCGAGCAGTACTTC | TRBJ2-7 | once | TRBV5-4 | TRBD1
CASSLGARTEAFF | TGTGCCAGCAGTTTGGGGGCGCGCACTGAAGCTTTCTTT | TRBJ1-1 | . | TRBV27 | .
CASSPGQGYEQYF | TGTGCCAGCAGTCCGGGACAGGGGTACGAGCAGTACTTC | TRBJ2-7 | . | TRBV28 | TRBD1
CASSLRNGYNEQFF | TGTGCCAGCAGCTTGCGTAACGGCTACAATGAGCAGTTCTTC | TRBJ2-1 | . | TRBV5-4 | .
CASSLRAGRTEAFF | TGTGCCAGCAGTTTACGGGCAGGGAGGACTGAAGCTTTCTTT | TRBJ1-1 | . | TRBV28 | .
CASSNSMGLHRPGELFF | TGTGCCAGCAGCAACTCTATGGGACTACACCGTCCCGGGGAGCTGTTTTTT | TRBJ2-2 | few | TRBV21-1 | .
CASSVEGAGANYGYTF | TGTGCCAGCAGCGTAGAAGGGGCAGGGGCGAACTATGGCTACACCTTC | TRBJ1-2 | . | TRBV9 | .
CASKRENEQYF | TGTGCCTCCAAGAGGGAGAACGAGCAGTACTTC | TRBJ2-7 | . | TRBV6-5 | .
CASSVDGGRAYEQYF | TGTGCCAGCAGCGTAGATGGCGGGAGAGCCTACGAGCAGTACTTC | TRBJ2-7 | . | TRBV9 | TRBD2
CASSPGTGRGGGKLFF | TGTGCCAGCAGCCCAGGGACAGGGCGAGGCGGAGGAAAACTGTTTTTT | TRBJ1-4 | . | TRBV7-6 | TRBD1
CASAPPIASSGANVLTF | TGTGCCAGCGCACCTCCCATAGCCAGCTCTGGGGCCAACGTCCTGACTTTC | TRBJ2-6 | . | TRBV28 | .
CASKGTKKYEQFF | TGTGCCAGCAAAGGGACTAAGAAATATGAGCAGTTCTTC | TRBJ2-1 | few | TRBV28 | TRBD2
CASSQIRGDGGYTF | TGTGCCAGCAGCCAGATTCGAGGAGATGGAGGCTACACCTTC | TRBJ1-2 | . | TRBV5-4 | .
CASGYGSLDTGELFF | TGTGCCAGCGGATACGGGAGTCTTGACACCGGGGAGCTGTTTTTT | TRBJ2-2 | . | TRBV19 | .
CASSLAAGGDTQYF | TGTGCCAGCAGCTTGGCGGCGGGAGGAGATACGCAGTATTTT | TRBJ2-3 | . | TRBV5-6 | TRBD2
CASPSGRTCNEQFF | TGTGCCAGCCCTAGCGGGAGAACTTGCAATGAGCAGTTCTTC | TRBJ2-1 | . | TRBV5-3 | TRBD2
CAWRTGGESGYTF | TGTGCCTGGAGGACAGGGGGCGAGAGTGGCTACACCTTC | TRBJ1-2 | few | TRBV30 | TRBD1
CASSHRQDQETQYF | TGTGCCAGCAGCCATAGACAGGACCAAGAGACCCAGTACTTC | TRBJ2-5 | . | TRBV27 | .
CASSLLRQGGYTF | TGTGCCAGCAGCTTACTGCGGCAGGGGGGCTACACCTTC | TRBJ1-2 | . | TRBV7-2 | .
CASSESSRGRLRGANVLTF | TGCGCCAGCAGTGAGTCGAGCAGGGGCCGTTTACGAGGGGCCAACGTCCTGACTTTC | TRBJ2-6 | . | TRBV10-1 | .
CASSIQRGAYNEQFF | TGTGCCAGTAGTATCCAGCGGGGAGCCTACAATGAGCAGTTCTTC | TRBJ2-1 | few | TRBV19 | TRBD2
CASSQEASMNTEAFF | TGTGCCAGCAGCCAAGAGGCCAGTATGAACACTGAAGCTTTCTTT | TRBJ1-1 | . | TRBV4-2 | .
CASSQDSAASSYEQYF | TGCGCCAGCAGCCAAGATAGCGCGGCCTCCTCCTACGAGCAGTACTTC | TRBJ2-7 | . | TRBV4-3 | .
CASRLSVRFWYF | TGTGCAAGTCGCTTGAGCGTTCGGTTCTGGTATTTT | TRBJ2-3 | . | TRBV12-2 | .
CASSPFTAGESEQYF | TGTGCCAGCAGCCCCTTCACAGCGGGAGAGTCCGAGCAGTACTTC | TRBJ2-7 | . | TRBV7-8 | TRBD2
CASSPRQGDVAKNIQYF | TGTGCCAGCAGTCCGCGACAGGGGGATGTAGCCAAAAACATTCAGTACTTC | TRBJ2-4 | . | TRBV27 | TRBD1
CASSFDGRVAGELFF | TGTGCCAGCAGCTTCGACGGGAGGGTAGCCGGGGAGCTGTTTTTT | TRBJ2-2 | few | TRBV7-9 | TRBD2
CASTSQASGRAAATDTQYF | TGTGCCAGCACCTCCCAGGCTAGCGGGAGGGCCGCGGCGACAGATACGCAGTATTTT | TRBJ2-3 | . | TRBV7-9 | TRBD2
CASSLDPGYNEQFF | TGTGCCAGCAGCTTAGACCCGGGATACAATGAGCAGTTCTTC | TRBJ2-1 | . | TRBV7-2 | .
CDREGTEAFF | TGTGATAGGGAGGGCACTGAAGCTTTCTTT | TRBJ1-1 | . | TRBV9 | .
CASSLPQGTGYTF | TGTGCCAGCAGCTTACCCCAGGGGACGGGCTACACCTTC | TRBJ1-2 | few | TRBV5-4 | .
CASSFGGSRSYEQYF | TGTGCCAGCAGTTTTGGCGGGAGTAGATCCTACGAGCAGTACTTC | TRBJ2-7 | . | TRBV28 | TRBD2
CASTQYSEVALEQYF | TGTGCCAGCACCCAGTACTCGGAGGTTGCCCTCGAGCAGTACTTC | TRBJ2-7 | . | TRBV7-8 | .
CASSLGGLYNYGYTF | TGTGCCAGCAGTTTGGGGGGGTTGTACAATTATGGCTACACCTTC | TRBJ1-2 | . | TRBV28 | .
CASSPRAYSGNTIYF | TGTGCCAGCTCACCACGGGCTTACTCTGGAAACACCATATATTTT | TRBJ1-3 | . | TRBV18 | .